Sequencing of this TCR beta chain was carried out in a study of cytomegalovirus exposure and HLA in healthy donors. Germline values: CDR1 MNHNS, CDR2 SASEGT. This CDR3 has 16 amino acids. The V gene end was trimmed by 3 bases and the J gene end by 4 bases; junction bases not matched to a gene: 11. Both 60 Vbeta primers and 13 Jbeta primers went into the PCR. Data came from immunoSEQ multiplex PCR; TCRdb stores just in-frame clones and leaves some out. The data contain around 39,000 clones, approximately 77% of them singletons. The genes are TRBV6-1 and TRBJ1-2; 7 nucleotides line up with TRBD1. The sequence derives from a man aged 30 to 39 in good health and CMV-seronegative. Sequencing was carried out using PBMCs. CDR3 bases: TGTGCCAGCAGTGAGTACGGGACAGCCTTATTCTATGGCTACACCTTC. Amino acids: CASSEYGTALFYGYTF.